The sequence of this T cell receptor beta chain was determined in a study of T cell repertoires in cytomegalovirus infection. For the study at large: CMV epitopes, recently identified HLA-C-restricted and well-studied HLA-B-restricted, were used. General observations from the study: It was HLA-C-restricted CMV-specific TCR beta clonotypes that dominated the response ex vivo.

This clonotype was recorded a few times. Its antigen is unidentified. TCRdb fed the reads into MiXCR, producing one record per CDR3 protein. The top ten clones hold around 15% of a sample with about 890,000 distinct CDR3 sequences, around 30% of them seen once. The sample was cultured CD8+ T cells from PBMCs, taken from culture after CMV antigen stimulation. This sequence originates from a human donor in good health (CMV status not recorded). Some clones in this sample may be carry-over from other donors' samples.

CDR3 in DNA: TGCGCCAGCAGTGAGCCCTCGGATCGGGATGAGCAGTTCTTC. Protein: CASSEPSDRDEQFF. V is TRBV10-1 and J is TRBJ2-1; D is uncertain. Trimming pared 2 bases from V and 8 bases from J, leaving 13 bases between. Germline CDR1 WNHNN, CDR2 SYGVQD (reference sequence). The CDR3 is 14 amino acids.